This TCR beta chain was captured in a study of cytomegalovirus exposure and HLA in healthy donors. General observations from the study: The study labeled 150 to 200 TCR beta chains cytomegalovirus-associated. There were a few CMV-associated chains whose specificity for CMV antigens was confirmed in vitro.

The donors belonged to the approximately 110-subject validation cohort, separate from the roughly 670-subject first cohort. Clones were read by immunoSEQ multiplex PCR, and TCRdb kept only the in-frame ones, dropping some. The profile shows about 79,000 clones, 80% to 95% of them singletons. As concerns this clone: Its antigen remains unidentified.

In germline, CDR1 is MNHEY, CDR2 SMNVEV (reference sequence). Unmatched junction bases numbered 9, after V lost 2 bases and J lost 4 bases. There are 17 residues in the CDR3. The clonotype comes from a woman aged 25-40 years in good health and CMV-seronegative. Sequencing used PBMCs. The gene calls are TRBV27 and TRBJ2-5; TRBD2 agrees at 11 bases. Here the CDR3 DNA reads TGTGCCAGCAGTTTACGGGCTCCCGGACTAGCGGGAGAGACCCAGTACTTC. This translates into CASSLRAPGLAGETQYF.